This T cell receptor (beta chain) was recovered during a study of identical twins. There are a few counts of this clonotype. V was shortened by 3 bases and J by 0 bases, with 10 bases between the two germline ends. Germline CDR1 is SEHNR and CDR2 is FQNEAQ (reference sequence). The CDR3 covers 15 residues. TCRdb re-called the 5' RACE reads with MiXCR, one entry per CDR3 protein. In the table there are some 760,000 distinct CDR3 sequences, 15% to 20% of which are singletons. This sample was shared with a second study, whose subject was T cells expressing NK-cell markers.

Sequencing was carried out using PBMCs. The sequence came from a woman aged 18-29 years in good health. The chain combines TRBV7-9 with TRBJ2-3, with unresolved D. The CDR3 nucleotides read TGTGCCAGCAGCTTGGTTTATACTAGCACAGATACGCAGTATTTT. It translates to CASSLVYTSTDTQYF.